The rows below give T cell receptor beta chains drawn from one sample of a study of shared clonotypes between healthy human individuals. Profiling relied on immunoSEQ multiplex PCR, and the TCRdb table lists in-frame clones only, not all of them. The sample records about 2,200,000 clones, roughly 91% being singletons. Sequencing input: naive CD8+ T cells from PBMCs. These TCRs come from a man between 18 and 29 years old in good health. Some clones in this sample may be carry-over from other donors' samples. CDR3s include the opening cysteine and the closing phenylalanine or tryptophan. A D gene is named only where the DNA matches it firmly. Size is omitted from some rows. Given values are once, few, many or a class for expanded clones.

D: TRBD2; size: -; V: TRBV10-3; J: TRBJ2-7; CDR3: CAISEPSSGMSYEQYF; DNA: TGTGCCATCAGTGAGCCAAGTAGCGGGATGTCCTACGAGCAGTACTTC
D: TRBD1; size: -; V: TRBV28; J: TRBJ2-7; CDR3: CASSPRGRENEQYF; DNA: TGTGCCAGCAGTCCTAGGGGGCGCGAGAACGAGCAGTACTTC
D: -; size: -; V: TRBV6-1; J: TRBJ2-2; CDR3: CASSPGFKTGELFF; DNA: TGTGCCAGCAGCCCAGGGTTTAAGACCGGGGAGCTGTTTTTT
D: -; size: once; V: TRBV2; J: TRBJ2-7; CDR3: CASRAGTYSTYEQYF; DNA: TGTGCCAGCAGAGCCGGGACTTACTCAACCTACGAGCAGTACTTC
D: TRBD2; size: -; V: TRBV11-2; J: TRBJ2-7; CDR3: CASRDLAETYEQYF; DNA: TGTGCCAGCAGGGATCTAGCGGAAACCTACGAGCAGTACTTC
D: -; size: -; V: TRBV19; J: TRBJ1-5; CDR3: CASSILGEGNQPQHF; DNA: TGTGCCAGTAGTATTTTGGGGGAGGGCAATCAGCCCCAGCATTTT
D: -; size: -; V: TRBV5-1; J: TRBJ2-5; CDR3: CASSLEGVTFQETQYF; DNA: TGCGCCAGCAGCTTGGAAGGGGTTACGTTCCAAGAGACCCAGTACTTC
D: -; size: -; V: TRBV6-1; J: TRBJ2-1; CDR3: CASRIPAYNEQFF; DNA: TGTGCCAGCAGGATCCCAGCCTACAATGAGCAGTTCTTC
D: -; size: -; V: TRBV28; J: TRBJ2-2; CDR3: CASSLYRGPNTGELFF; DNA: TGTGCCAGCAGTTTATATCGGGGACCGAACACCGGGGAGCTGTTTTTT
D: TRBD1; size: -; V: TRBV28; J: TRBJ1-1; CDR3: CASTTDRGLLRNTEAFF; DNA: TGTGCCAGCACCACAGACAGGGGGCTTCTAAGGAACACTGAAGCTTTCTTT
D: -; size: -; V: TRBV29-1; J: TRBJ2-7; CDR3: CSVEYGYEQYF; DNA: TGCAGCGTTGAATACGGTTACGAGCAGTACTTC
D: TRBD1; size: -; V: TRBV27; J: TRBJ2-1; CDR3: CASSFSPIRDRGRDEQFF; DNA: TGTGCCAGCAGTTTCTCACCCATCCGGGACAGGGGGCGTGATGAGCAGTTCTTC
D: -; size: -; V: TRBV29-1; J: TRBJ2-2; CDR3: CSVTGTLNTGELFF; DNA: TGCAGCGTCACCGGGACTTTGAACACCGGGGAGCTGTTTTTT
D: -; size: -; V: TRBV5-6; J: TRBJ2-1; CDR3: CASSLDRLALNEQFF; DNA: TGTGCCAGCAGTCTCGATCGCCTAGCTTTGAATGAGCAGTTCTTC
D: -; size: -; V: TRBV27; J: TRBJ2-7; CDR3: CASSFGRSIYEQYF; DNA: TGTGCCAGCAGTTTCGGCAGGTCCATCTACGAGCAGTACTTC